A single sample gave rise to the 29 T cell receptor beta chains below, sequenced in a study of CD8+ T cells in alopecia areata. Investigators isolated RNA and reverse transcribed it into cDNA to act as the sequencing template. Assay: immunoSEQ multiplex PCR; the TCRdb copy retains only in-frame clones and omits some. The repertoire holds 90,000 to 100,000 clones, 35% to 50% seen once, with 0.79% in the top ten. Sequenced sample: CD4+ T cells sorted from blood. These receptors all stem from a human donor with alopecia areata.

This clone was counted at least ten times. V gene TRBV9 combines with J gene TRBJ2-1, with TRBD1 matching over 9 bases. This CDR3 spans 14 amino acids. Germline V gene lookup returns CDR1 SGDLS and CDR2 YYNGEE. V was clipped by 0 bases and J by 7 bases; unmatched bases: 2. The CDR3 loop reads CASSVGTGVNEQFF. CDR3 bases: TGTGCCAGCAGCGTAGGGACAGGGGTGAATGAGCAGTTCTTC.

The V gene is TRBV29-1, the J gene TRBJ1-1; D possibly corresponds to TRBD1 (5 bases). Deletions cut 3 bases from V and 7 bases from J, with 9 bases between. The CDR3 extends over 11 amino acids. Germline CDR1 SQVTM, CDR2 ANQGSEA. The CDR3 DNA sequence: TGCAGCGTTGAGGGGGGTATTGAAGCTTTCTTT. It is translated as CSVEGGIEAFF. Drawing the rest from reference TRBV29-1 and TRBJ1-1, the complete variable domain is SAVISQKPSRDICQRGTSLTIQCQVDSQVTMMFWYRQQPGQSLTLIATANQGSEATYESGFVIDKFPISRPNLTFSTLTVSNMSPEDSSIYLCSVEGGIEAFFGQGTRLTVV.

This chain joins TRBV18 and TRBJ2-3, with 8 bases lining up with TRBD1. This CDR3 region has 16 residues. Losses at the gene ends were 6 bases for V and 0 bases for J; bases not matched to a gene: 8. Germline assignment: CDR1 KGHSH and CDR2 LQKENI. This CDR3 is CASSRPGQASTDTQYF. DNA of the CDR3: TGTGCCAGCTCGAGACCGGGACAGGCGAGCACAGATACGCAGTATTTT. Combining the CDR3 with reference TRBV18 and TRBJ2-3 gives the whole variable domain NAGVMQNPRHLVRRRGQEARLRCSPMKGHSHVYWYRQLPEEGLKFMVYLQKENIIDESGMPKERFSAEFPKEGPSILRIQQVVRGDSAAYFCASSRPGQASTDTQYFGPGTRLTVL.

This clone was seen a handful of times. The chain is built from TRBV29-1 and TRBJ1-4, with TRBD1 matching 8 bases. Trimming took 7 bases from V and 7 from J; bases not matched to a gene: 5. This CDR3 is built from 12 residues. The germline CDR1 and CDR2 sequences are SQVTM and ANQGSEA. The CDR3 DNA follows: TGCAGCGGCGGACAGGGCCGTGAAAAACTGTTTTTT. It translates to CSGGQGREKLFF.

This chain links TRBV29-1 with TRBJ2-1; D is perhaps TRBD1 (6 bases). The V end lost 2 bases, the J end lost 13 bases, and 21 bases lay between the germline ends. From germline, CDR1 is SQVTM and CDR2 ANQGSEA. CDR3 length equals 14 residues. The CDR3 spells CSVESETGPSKQFF. In DNA form, the CDR3 reads TGCAGCGTTGAATCCGAGACAGGTCCTTCGAAACAGTTCTTC.

The gene calls are TRBV30 and TRBJ2-1; 7 bases agree with TRBD2. The CDR3 is made up of 16 amino acids. Germline-derived CDR1 and CDR2 are GTSNPN and SVGIG (reference sequence). With 3 bases clipped from V and 3 bases from J, the junction kept 11 bases outside the gene matches. The CDR3 region is CAWSLFRGGGYNEQFF. The DNA for the CDR3 is TGTGCCTGGAGCCTCTTTCGTGGCGGGGGCTACAATGAGCAGTTCTTC.

This clone was picked up a small number of times. V gene TRBV30 combines with J gene TRBJ2-5, with D possibly TRBD2 on 5 matching bases. The V gene lost 8 bases and the J gene lost 5 bases, with 15 bases spanning the gap. CDR1 is GTSNPN and CDR2 is SVGIG in the germline V gene (reference sequence). The CDR3 runs 12 residues. The CDR3 sequence: CAGEREGETQYF. CDR3 in DNA: TGTGCCGGGGAGAGGGAAGGGGAGACCCAGTACTTC. The full variable domain, with the rest looked up from reference TRBV30 and TRBJ2-5, is SQTIHQWPATLVQPVGSPLSLECTVEGTSNPNLYWYRQAAGRGLQLLFYSVGIGQISSEVPQNLSASRPQDRQFILSSKKLLLSDSGFYLCAGEREGETQYFGPGTRLLVL.

The chain recombines TRBV30 with TRBJ1-2; a weak D match, TRBD1 (5 bases). CDR1 is GTSNPN, CDR2 SVGIG, per germline (reference sequence). This CDR3 is 15 amino acids long. V lost 0 bases and J 4 bases, leaving 15 bases between the germline ends. DNA for the CDR3: TGTGCCTGGAGTGTTTCGGGAGGGGTGAGCTATGGCTACACCTTC. Translated, it gives CAWSVSGGVSYGYTF.

This clone was observed a few times. The chain couples TRBV29-1 to TRBJ1-2, with 8 nucleotides matching TRBD1. The CDR3 extends over 14 amino acids. The trim removed 0 bases at V and 6 bases at J, leaving 6 bases unmatched. Per germline, CDR1 SQVTM and CDR2 ANQGSEA. CDR3 sequence reads: CSVEERTGSNGYTF. CDR3 coding DNA: TGCAGCGTTGAAGAAAGGACAGGGAGTAATGGCTACACCTTC.

This clone turned up a few times. V and J are TRBV29-1 and TRBJ2-5, with a tentative D call TRBD1 (6 bases). Germline V CDR1 and CDR2: SQVTM, ANQGSEA. Deletions cut 6 bases from V and 2 bases from J, with 16 bases between. This CDR3 contains 14 residues. The CDR3 region is CSVNSGVWQETQYF. Here the CDR3 DNA reads TGCAGCGTGAATTCAGGGGTATGGCAAGAGACCCAGTACTTC. Combining the CDR3 with reference TRBV29-1 and TRBJ2-5 gives the whole variable domain SAVISQKPSRDICQRGTSLTIQCQVDSQVTMMFWYRQQPGQSLTLIATANQGSEATYESGFVIDKFPISRPNLTFSTLTVSNMSPEDSSIYLCSVNSGVWQETQYFGPGTRLLVL.

This clone was observed a single time. The chain combines TRBV14 with TRBJ2-5; D may be TRBD1 (6 bases). The CDR3 contains 14 residues. The germline gives CDR1 SGHDN, CDR2 FVKESK. Deletions cut 8 bases from V and 5 bases from J, with 18 bases between. The CDR3 DNA reads TGTGCCAGCGCTAACCGGGCCCAGGGGGAGACCCAGTACTTC. Translating it yields CASANRAQGETQYF.

This clone was observed a few times. The rearrangement links TRBV28 to TRBJ1-2; D is possibly TRBD1 (5 bases). Germline CDR1 and CDR2: MDHEN and SYDVKM. This CDR3 spans 14 amino acids. Deletions cut 6 bases from V and 3 bases from J, with 14 bases between. CDR3 sequence (DNA): TGTGCCAGCAGCGCCATCGACAGAGACTATGGCTACACCTTC. It codes for CASSAIDRDYGYTF.

This clone has more than one count but fewer than ten. This sequence joins TRBV20-1 and TRBJ1-1, with 7 bases matching TRBD1. This CDR3 has 10 amino acids. The V and J ends lost 6 bases and 10 bases, in that order; junction bases with no gene match: 5. The V gene's germline CDR1 is DFQATT and CDR2 SNEGSKA (reference sequence). CDR3 DNA: TGCAGTGCCGAAAACAGGGGAGCTTTCTTT. Translating gives CSAENRGAFF.

The chain carries TRBV29-1 and TRBJ2-1; 11 bases fit TRBD2. Germline V gene sequence: CDR1 SQVTM, CDR2 ANQGSEA. V was pared by 6 bases and J by 7 bases, with 8 bases of the junction left unmatched. CDR3 length equals 14 residues. The CDR3 DNA reads as TGCAGCGTGGGTACTAGCGGGAGCCTAAATGAGCAGTTCTTC. It codes for CSVGTSGSLNEQFF.

The rearrangement uses TRBV29-1 and TRBJ2-7; D is possibly TRBD2 (6 bases). Germline V gives CDR1 SQVTM, CDR2 ANQGSEA. V lost 4 bases and J lost 6, with 13 bases in between. The CDR3 loop spans 12 amino acids. CDR3 in DNA: TGCAGCGTTGGGGTGGGAGGTTCCGAGCAGTACTTC. It encodes CSVGVGGSEQYF.

The rearrangement links TRBV28 to TRBJ2-2; D may be TRBD1 (6 bases). The germline gives CDR1 MDHEN, CDR2 SYDVKM. There are 16 residues in the CDR3. V was shortened by 3 bases and J by 6 bases, with 17 bases between the two germline ends. The CDR3 is CASSFRWGPTAGELFF. The CDR3 region has the DNA TGTGCCAGCAGTTTTAGGTGGGGGCCAACGGCCGGGGAGCTGTTTTTT.

The V call is TRBV28, the J call TRBJ1-5, with 7 nucleotides matching TRBD1. The V and J ends lost 6 bases and 4 bases, in that order; junction bases with no gene match: 6. CDR1 and CDR2 from the germline V gene are MDHEN and SYDVKM. The CDR3 contains 14 residues. The CDR3 sequence: CASRTRRGNQPQHF. In DNA, the CDR3 is TGTGCCAGCAGGACCCGCAGGGGGAATCAGCCCCAGCATTTT. Supplemented by reference TRBV28 and TRBJ1-5, the full variable domain reads DVKVTQSSRYLVKRTGEKVFLECVQDMDHENMFWYRQDPGLGLRLIYFSYDVKMKEKGDIPEGYSVSREKKERFSLILESASTNQTSMYLCASRTRRGNQPQHFGDGTRLSIL.

The chain has TRBV29-1 and TRBJ1-2; a possible D gene is TRBD1 (5 bases). CDR3 length equals 13 residues. Trimming left V 1 base short and J 4 bases short, with 10 bases between. The germline gives CDR1 SQVTM, CDR2 ANQGSEA. The DNA of the CDR3 is TGCAGCGTTGAAGTGGGGCGCGGCTATGGCTACACCTTC. This translates into CSVEVGRGYGYTF.

There are a few counts of this clone. The chain combines TRBV11-2 with TRBJ2-7, with D tentatively TRBD1 (6 bases). From germline, CDR1 is SGHAT and CDR2 FQNNGV. Trimming removed 3 bases at V and 2 bases at J, with 11 bases between. The CDR3 contains 14 residues. The CDR3 protein is CASSLTNRAYEQYF. In DNA form, the CDR3 reads TGTGCCAGCAGCTTGACGAACAGGGCCTACGAGCAGTACTTC.

V and J are TRBV29-1 and TRBJ2-3; D not resolved. The CDR3 totals 13 residues. From germline, CDR1 is SQVTM and CDR2 ANQGSEA. V was cut by 5 bases and J by 2 bases, with 11 bases left in between. As DNA, the CDR3 is TGCAGCGTTATTGAGGCAGTCACAGATACGCAGTATTTT. This translates into CSVIEAVTDTQYF.

This clone was detected ten times or more. The CDR3 is CASSPGPRGSDTQYF. CDR3 bases: TGTGCCAGCAGCCCGGGACCCCGAGGCTCAGATACGCAGTATTTT. The chain links TRBV7-2 to TRBJ2-3; D might be TRBD1 or TRBD2, each matching 5 bases. The V gene lost 5 bases and the J gene lost 4 bases, with 16 bases spanning the gap. The CDR3 is made up of 15 amino acids. Germline CDR1 reads SGHTA; CDR2 reads FQGNSA.

This chain joins TRBV29-1 and TRBJ2-2, with D possibly TRBD1 on 6 matching bases. The germline CDR1 and CDR2 sequences are SQVTM and ANQGSEA. V was pared by 7 bases and J by 1 base, with 19 bases between. This CDR3 has 16 residues. The CDR3 reads CSDQGGRGENTGELFF. In DNA, the CDR3 is TGCAGCGACCAAGGCGGCAGGGGAGAGAACACCGGGGAGCTGTTTTTT.

The rearrangement links TRBV28 to TRBJ2-7; TRBD1 matches 8 bases. The germline CDR1 and CDR2 sequences are MDHEN and SYDVKM. This CDR3 has 14 residues. V trimming: 3 bases; J trimming: 3 bases; junction bases outside the gene matches: 4. This CDR3 reads CASSFSGTGYEQYF. The CDR3 region has the DNA TGTGCCAGCAGTTTCTCCGGGACAGGCTACGAGCAGTACTTC.

This clone was counted between two and nine times. J is TRBJ2-7 and V is TRBV29-1, with D possibly being TRBD2 (6 bases). Per the germline V gene, CDR1 is SQVTM and CDR2 is ANQGSEA. The CDR3 loop spans 12 amino acids. With 6 bases removed from V and 5 bases from J, the gap between germline ends came to 14 bases. The CDR3 loop is CSVKRGGDEQYF. In DNA, the CDR3 is TGCAGCGTAAAGAGGGGAGGCGACGAGCAGTACTTC.

This chain uses TRBV9 with TRBJ2-3; 12 bases are shared with TRBD2. V shed 4 bases and J 2 bases; nucleotides not matched to a gene: 2. CDR1 is SGDLS, CDR2 YYNGEE, per germline. The CDR3 loop spans 15 amino acids. The CDR3 loop is CASSPSGRATDTQYF. Written as DNA, the CDR3 is TGTGCCAGCAGCCCTAGCGGGAGGGCCACAGATACGCAGTATTTT.

This clone was seen a handful of times. The chain couples TRBV29-1 to TRBJ2-5; 9 bases are a match to TRBD2. Germline assignment: CDR1 SQVTM and CDR2 ANQGSEA. CDR3 size: 13 residues. Unmatched junction bases numbered 12, after V lost 7 bases and J lost 9 bases. CDR3 region: CSGVSGGPTAQYF. The CDR3 coding sequence is TGCAGCGGAGTCAGCGGGGGGCCAACAGCCCAGTACTTC.

The chain combines TRBV5-4 with TRBJ2-1; 11 nucleotides agree with TRBD2. There are 17 residues in the CDR3. The V and J ends lost 4 bases and 4 bases, in that order; junction bases with no gene match: 10. Germline V gene sequence: CDR1 SGHNT, CDR2 YYREEE (reference sequence). Here the CDR3 reads CASSGGGLAVLYNEQFF. CDR3 nucleotides: TGTGCCAGCAGCGGGGGGGGACTAGCGGTACTTTACAATGAGCAGTTCTTC.

This chain's CDR3 is CASSVAGGGTDTQYF. DNA for the CDR3: TGTGCCAGCAGCGTAGCCGGGGGAGGCACAGATACGCAGTATTTT. The chain combines TRBV9 with TRBJ2-3; the D gene is possibly TRBD2 (6 bases). CDR3 length: 15 residues. The ends were cut back, 0 bases at V and 1 base at J, with 9 bases in the middle. Germline V lookup: CDR1 SGDLS, CDR2 YYNGEE.

The rearrangement joins TRBV29-1 to TRBJ2-3; 13 nucleotides agree with TRBD2. The CDR3 has 14 residues. V shed 6 bases, J shed 2 bases, and the junction held 2 bases outside the gene matches. CDR1 SQVTM and CDR2 ANQGSEA come from the germline V gene. For the CDR3, the DNA is TGCAGCGTGACTAGCGGGGGGTTCACAGATACGCAGTATTTT. It codes for CSVTSGGFTDTQYF.